This T cell receptor beta chain derives from a study of graft-versus-host responses after intestinal transplantation. Study context: The whole recipient group had anti-thymocyte globulin induction followed by tacrolimus and steroids for approximately three years.

The V gene end was trimmed by 1 base and the J gene end by 4 bases; junction bases not matched to a gene: 4. The CDR3 length is 14 residues. Germline loops: CDR1 LGHNA, CDR2 YNFKEQ. Worth noting for this clone: Its antigen is unidentified.

Study-level points and caveats: High graft-versus-host to host-versus-graft clonal ratios were seen in allografts of patients with graft-donor T cell macrochimerism. GvH clones were identified in recipient marrow, with some first appearing in ileum or blood.

This table comes from immunoSEQ multiplex PCR, and its TCRdb copy is limited to in-frame clones, with some not included. The sample yields under 25,000 clones, roughly 86% seen once. The genes are TRBV4-2 and TRBJ2-7; TRBD1 matches 7 bases. This sequence originates from a human patient who received an intestinal transplant, so some T cells may come from the graft donor. This specimen consisted of bone marrow, obtained 120 to 130 days after transplant. CDR3 residues: CASSQGQGSYEQYF. As DNA, the CDR3 is TGTGCCAGCAGCCAAGGACAGGGCAGTTACGAGCAGTACTTC.